Described below is a single TCR beta chain sequence and its context. Its binding antigen is unknown. Base qualities are missing; no much larger clone stands one base away. Participants in the prospective study were aged about 18 to 90 years, lived in 24 United States geographic areas, and enrolled through a virtual design. In the prospective study, cohorts were assigned on the basis of participant-reported clinical history obtained from a screening survey and a study questionnaire. Recovered participants in ImmuneRACE Cohort 3 were defined by two consecutive negative NP/OP PCR tests, clearance by a healthcare professional, or resolution of symptoms. Each participant in the prospective study had whole blood, serum and a nasopharyngeal or oropharyngeal swab collected by mobile phlebotomists. Additional blood draws and questionnaires over an approximately 2-month period could optionally be provided by prospective study participants. Before DNA extraction, blood samples from the prospective study were shipped at room temperature or frozen.

TCRbeta CDR3 regions were amplified from genomic DNA using the immunoSEQ Assay, a bias-controlled multiplex PCR. In the source study's methods: Within the assay, amplification of reference gene primers was used to estimate how many nucleated cells each sample contained. To quantify the absolute abundance of each unique TCRbeta CDR3 rearrangement, sequence reads were collapsed and filtered. For each sample, productive Simpson clonality was calculated as the square root of Simpson's diversity index over productive rearrangements. Sourced from immuneACCESS, this table was stored by TCRdb with only in-frame sequences that have V and J called. A share of the clones is absent; for the studies checked, an unresolved V gene accounts for under half, and the remainder has no known explanation. V, J and clone size were drawn from that table, and D and trimming were deduced from the DNA. The sample table shows around 300,000 clones, and about 93% are seen once. About 1.1% of the sample belongs to the ten largest clones.

Relative to germline, V is 5 bases shorter and J is 0 bases shorter, with 14 bases between their ends. From its cysteine to its phenylalanine, the CDR3 spans 17 amino acids. The sequence is cut down to CDR3 DNA, 51 bases in frame from base 1. Sequences LNHDA (CDR1) and SQIVND (CDR2) are obtained from the germline V gene (reference sequence). The sample belongs to a study of blood T cell repertoires in COVID-19 (dated by TCRdb to 2020 to 2021). Study-wide context: Collaborator samples came from the United States, Italy and Spain and covered acute and convalescent phases of COVID-19. The samples were drawn from the first 160 participants of the ongoing ImmuneRACE study and from 1,254 subjects provided by 6 global collaborators. Where HLA class I and class II types were available, the types were taken from metadata supplied by the sample provider, not from assay-based typing. The prospective study material was composed of cDNA or gDNA derived from T cells, B-cell-depleted T cells, or PBMCs. Sample metadata almost always included a de-identified subject ID, COVID-19 status, age in years and sex. The dataset comprised deeply sampled blood TCRbeta repertoires from subjects exposed to, actively infected with, or recovered from COVID-19. A freely available public database, intended as a resource for researchers studying the immune response to SARS-CoV-2, is where the repertoires were released.

Overall results and qualifications from the work: The quantity of clinical and demographic metadata differed by source and by participant and was supplied without curation.

Sequencing input: PBMCs or T cells enriched from blood (not recorded which). This receptor was identified in a young woman who had recovered from COVID-19. This chain joins TRBV19 to TRBJ1-6, with the D gene too uncertain to name. The CDR3: CASSDPVRSSYNSPLHF. The base sequence is TGTGCCAGTAGTGATCCCGTAAGGAGCTCCTATAATTCACCCCTCCACTTT. With the rest looked up from the reference TRBV19 and TRBJ1-6 genes rather than sequenced, the full variable domain is DGGITQSPKYLFRKEGQNVTLSCEQNLNHDAMYWYRQDPGQGLRLIYYSQIVNDFQKGDIAEGYSVSREKKESFPLTVTSAQKNPTAFYLCASSDPVRSSYNSPLHFGNGTRLTVT.